This section outlines one TCR beta chain sequence together with its context. Its target is not known. This sample was included in a study of human CD8 memory T cell subsets. General study findings and limits: A similarly high level of diversity characterized stem-like memory and precursor exhausted T cells, unlike effector memory cells. No chain other than the T cell receptor beta chain was sequenced.

TCR beta libraries were made by UMI-labeled 5' RACE. TCRdb re-called the 5' RACE reads and gives one entry per CDR3 protein, without DNA. This sample contains about 12,000 distinct CDR3 sequences. Extraction drew RNA from duplicate vials of roughly 160,000 sorted CD8+ T cells for each subset. The CDR3 is made up of 15 amino acids. Germline CDR1 and CDR2: SGHRS and YFSETQ. The origin of this receptor is a human donor in good health. Sequencing used CD8+ T cells from PBMCs. J is TRBJ1-2 and V is TRBV5-1. The CDR3 reads CASSLRVGSWHGYTF.